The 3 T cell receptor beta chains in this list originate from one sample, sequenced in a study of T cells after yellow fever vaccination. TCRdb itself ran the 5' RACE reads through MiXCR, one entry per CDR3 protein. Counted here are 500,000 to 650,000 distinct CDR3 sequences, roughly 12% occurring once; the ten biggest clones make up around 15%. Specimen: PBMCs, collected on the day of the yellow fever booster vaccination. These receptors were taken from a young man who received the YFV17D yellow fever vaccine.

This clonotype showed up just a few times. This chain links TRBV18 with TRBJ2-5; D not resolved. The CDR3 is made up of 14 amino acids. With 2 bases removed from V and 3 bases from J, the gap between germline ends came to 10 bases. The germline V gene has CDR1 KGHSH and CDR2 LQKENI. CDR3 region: CASSPGIPKETQYF. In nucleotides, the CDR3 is TGTGCCAGCTCACCAGGGATACCTAAAGAGACCCAGTACTTC.

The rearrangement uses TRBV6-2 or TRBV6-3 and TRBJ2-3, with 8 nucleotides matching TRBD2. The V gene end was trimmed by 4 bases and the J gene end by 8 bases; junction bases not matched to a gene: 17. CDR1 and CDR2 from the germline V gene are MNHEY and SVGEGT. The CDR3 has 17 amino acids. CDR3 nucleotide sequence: TGTGCCAGCAGTTCCGGTCGGGAGGGCCTTCTCCTCGGTACGCAGTATTTT. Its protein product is CASSSGREGLLLGTQYF.

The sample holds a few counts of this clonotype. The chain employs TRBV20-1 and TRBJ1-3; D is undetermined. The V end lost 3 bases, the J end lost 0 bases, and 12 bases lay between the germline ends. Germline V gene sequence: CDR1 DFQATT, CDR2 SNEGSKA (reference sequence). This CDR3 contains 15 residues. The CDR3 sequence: CSASWQWGSGNTIYF. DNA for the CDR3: TGCAGTGCTAGTTGGCAGTGGGGCTCTGGAAACACCATATATTTT.